This is a list of T cell receptor beta chains from one sample in a study of early T cells in non-severe SARS-CoV-2 infection. TCRdb independently ran MiXCR on the 5' RACE reads; one entry per CDR3 protein. Among about 71,000 distinct CDR3 sequences, around 12% were seen once, and the ten largest hold roughly 2.5%. Sequenced here: whole blood, sampled at baseline. The receptors originated from an adult who was a healthcare worker with PCR-confirmed SARS-CoV-2 infection or an uninfected control (not recorded which). Each CDR3 is given with its conserved first and last residue. The D gene is left open where the match is weak. The size of a clone is reported for some rows only, either as once, few or many, or as a class for expanded clones.

V gene	clone size	J gene	D gene	CDR3 DNA	CDR3 protein
TRBV29-1	many	TRBJ2-3	NA	TGCAGCGTTGATCCCGGGCTCGGGGATACGCAGTATTTT	CSVDPGLGDTQYF
TRBV2	many	TRBJ2-3	NA	TGTGCCAGCAGTGAAGTTAGGATGTACACAGATACGCAGTATTTT	CASSEVRMYTDTQYF
TRBV29-1	NA	TRBJ1-1	TRBD1	TGCAGCGTTGAAGATCTTGGGACAGGGGGCAGCACTGAAGCTTTCTTT	CSVEDLGTGGSTEAFF
TRBV29-1	few	TRBJ1-2	TRBD1	TGCAGCGTTGGGGACAGGCAGATCTATGGCTACACCTTC	CSVGDRQIYGYTF
TRBV7-8	NA	TRBJ2-2	TRBD1	TGTGCCAGCAGCCCGAGGGACAGGGGGGCGAACACCGGGGAGCTGTTTTTT	CASSPRDRGANTGELFF
TRBV19	NA	TRBJ1-5	TRBD1	TGTGCCAGTAGTGAAACGGGACAGCAAAATCAGCCCCAGCATTTT	CASSETGQQNQPQHF
TRBV7-8	many	TRBJ1-4	NA	TGTGCCAGCAGCTTAGGAGGACAGTTTGCAACTAATGAAAAACTGTTTTTT	CASSLGGQFATNEKLFF
TRBV7-2	NA	TRBJ1-1	NA	TGTGCCAGCACCGTAATGACAGCGACTGAAGCTTTCTTT	CASTVMTATEAFF
TRBV5-6	NA	TRBJ1-1	NA	TGTGCCAGCAGCTTGGAAGGCAGGGTTAGCACTGAAGCTTTCTTT	CASSLEGRVSTEAFF
TRBV27	NA	TRBJ1-5	TRBD1	TGTGCCAGCAGACTACAGGGGCTGGGCAATCAGCCCCAGCATTTT	CASRLQGLGNQPQHF
TRBV6-1	NA	TRBJ2-1	NA	TGTGCCAGCAGTGACCGGGCTACTAACTCCTACAATGAGCAGTTCTTC	CASSDRATNSYNEQFF
TRBV19	NA	TRBJ1-2	NA	TGTGCCACCAGGCCCCCTTCTAACTATGGCTACACCTTC	CATRPPSNYGYTF
TRBV19	few	TRBJ2-7	NA	TGTGCCAGTCGGCGAGGACAGACCCAGGACGAGCAGTACTTC	CASRRGQTQDEQYF
TRBV28	NA	TRBJ2-3	NA	TGTGCCAGCAGCAATAGGGTAGATACGCAGTATTTT	CASSNRVDTQYF
TRBV5-1	many	TRBJ1-6	NA	TGCGCCAGCAGCTGGACGCCTTCACCCCTCCACTTT	CASSWTPSPLHF
TRBV27	many	TRBJ1-2	NA	TGTGCCAGCAGTTTGGCAGGGGTCGGCTACACCTTC	CASSLAGVGYTF
TRBV6-6	NA	TRBJ2-5	NA	TGTGCCAGCAGTTCTCCCCTGGCAGGACAAGAGACCCAGTACTTC	CASSSPLAGQETQYF
TRBV7-2	many	TRBJ2-4	NA	TGTGCCAGCAGCTTAGCCGGGGGGCCTCCAGCCAAAAACATTCAGTACTTC	CASSLAGGPPAKNIQYF
TRBV28	many	TRBJ2-4	NA	TGTGCCAGCAGTGTCTCCCAATACGTAGCCAAAAACATTCAGTACTTC	CASSVSQYVAKNIQYF
TRBV12-3/TRBV12-4	few	TRBJ1-1	NA	TGTGCCAGCAATGCCGGAGGGAGCATGAACACTGAAGCTTTCTTT	CASNAGGSMNTEAFF
TRBV28	many	TRBJ2-7	NA	TGTGCCACGGGAGAACAGTATAGGTACGAGCAGTACTTC	CATGEQYRYEQYF
TRBV27	few	TRBJ2-1	NA	TGTGCCAGTGAAGGGGATGAGCAGTTCTTC	CASEGDEQFF
TRBV13	few	TRBJ2-5	TRBD1	TGTGCCAGCAGCTTAGGACAGGGGACACAAGAGACCCAGTACTTC	CASSLGQGTQETQYF
TRBV14	few	TRBJ2-7	NA	TGTGCCAGCAGCCAACTGAACTCCTACGAGCAGTACTTC	CASSQLNSYEQYF
TRBV5-8	NA	TRBJ1-1	TRBD1	TGTGCCAGCAGCTTGGTGACAGGGCGGCAGGCTTTCTTT	CASSLVTGRQAFF
TRBV4-2	NA	TRBJ2-7	NA	TGTGCCAGCAGCCAAGGAGGACAGTACCTCTACGAGCAGTACTTC	CASSQGGQYLYEQYF
TRBV7-9	few	TRBJ1-1	TRBD1	TGTGCCAGCAGCTCAGGGGGCAGGGGCAACACTGAAGCTTTCTTT	CASSSGGRGNTEAFF
TRBV6-2/TRBV6-3	few	TRBJ2-5	TRBD2	TGTGCCAGCAGTTACCCCCCACTAGCGGGGGGTGTAGAGACCCAGTACTTC	CASSYPPLAGGVETQYF
TRBV7-9	NA	TRBJ1-6	NA	TGTGCCAGCAGCCACAGGGAATATAATTCACCCCTCCACTTT	CASSHREYNSPLHF
TRBV28	few	TRBJ2-3	NA	TGTGCCAGCAGTTCCCCGCCCTTGGTTACAGATACGCAGTATTTT	CASSSPPLVTDTQYF
TRBV5-1	NA	TRBJ2-5	TRBD1	TGCGCCAGCAGCCCCTGGACAGGGGAAGAGACCCAGTACTTC	CASSPWTGEETQYF
TRBV7-6	few	TRBJ2-7	TRBD2	TGTGCCAGCAGCTTATTACCGGGAGGGGACTACGAGCAGTACTTC	CASSLLPGGDYEQYF
TRBV12-3/TRBV12-4	few	TRBJ2-5	NA	TGTGCCAGCAGTTTAGGACAGACCCAGTACTTC	CASSLGQTQYF
TRBV28	NA	TRBJ1-5	TRBD1	TGTGCCAGCAGTTTATGGGACAGGGCCAATCAGCCCCAGCATTTT	CASSLWDRANQPQHF
TRBV28	many	TRBJ1-5	NA	TGTGCCAGCAGTCCCTCGGGGAAGAGGGGAAACAATCAGCCCCAGCATTTT	CASSPSGKRGNNQPQHF
TRBV5-4	few	TRBJ1-2	NA	TGTGCCAGCAGCTTAAGTTGGGGTCTCTCTAACTATGGCTACACCTTC	CASSLSWGLSNYGYTF